The 32 T cell receptor beta chains presented below share a single source sample, sequenced in a study of cytomegalovirus exposure and HLA in healthy donors. The table came from immunoSEQ multiplex PCR; TCRdb's copy has only in-frame clones and leaves some out. The sample has hundreds of thousands of clones, roughly 80% seen once. The material sequenced was PBMCs. The receptors come from a woman aged 18-29 years in good health and CMV-seronegative.

The J gene is TRBJ2-3, the V gene TRBV4-1; 7 bases match TRBD2. Germline V lookup: CDR1 MGHRA, CDR2 YSYEKL. Germline trimming cut 0 bases from V and 0 bases from J; bases unmatched to any gene: 9. CDR3 length: 18 amino acids. CDR3: CASSQDPPVSGSTDTQYF. The CDR3 DNA follows: TGCGCCAGCAGCCAAGATCCTCCCGTTAGCGGGAGCACAGATACGCAGTATTTT.

The chain recombines TRBV29-1 with TRBJ2-7; D is ambiguous. Trimming removed 7 bases from V and 4 bases from J, with 14 bases in between. The CDR3 has 12 residues. Germline CDR1 reads SQVTM; CDR2 reads ANQGSEA. In DNA, the CDR3 is TGCAGCGGTGGGGTTAGTTTTTACGAGCAGTACTTC. Encoded protein: CSGGVSFYEQYF.

This clone was seen once. The chain recombines TRBV5-1 with TRBJ1-5; a possible D gene is TRBD1 (6 bases). V dropped 3 bases and J dropped 2 bases, with 12 bases sitting between them. This CDR3 contains 15 residues. Germline assignment: CDR1 SGHRS and CDR2 YFSETQ. The CDR3 DNA reads as TGCGCCAGCAGCTCCTTCAGGGGTGGCAATCAGCCCCAGCATTTT. It specifies CASSSFRGGNQPQHF.

The chain has TRBV27 and TRBJ1-6; TRBD1 is a possible D gene (5 bases). The V gene lost 0 bases and the J gene lost 7 bases, with 16 bases spanning the gap. CDR3 length equals 17 residues. The V gene's germline CDR1 is MNHEY and CDR2 SMNVEV (reference sequence). The CDR3 DNA reads as TGTGCCAGCAGTTTATCAATCGGGGGTGGGGGGAATTCACCCCTCCACTTT. Its translation is CASSLSIGGGGNSPLHF.

The rearrangement joins TRBV9 to TRBJ1-1; tentatively, D is TRBD1 (6 bases). This CDR3 comprises 14 residues. CDR1 and CDR2 from the germline V gene are SGDLS and YYNGEE. V lost 4 bases and J 6 bases, leaving 16 bases between the germline ends. The CDR3 protein is CASSKGTRGAEAFF. For the CDR3, the DNA is TGTGCCAGCAGCAAAGGGACCAGGGGCGCTGAAGCTTTCTTT. The full variable domain, completed using reference TRBV9 and TRBJ1-1, is DSGVTQTPKHLITATGQRVTLRCSPRSGDLSVYWYQQSLDQGLQFLIQYYNGEERAKGNILERFSAQQFPDLHSELNLSSLELGDSALYFCASSKGTRGAEAFFGQGTRLTVV.

Worth noting for this clone: Other DNA variants within this sample encode the same CDR3. The chain carries TRBV5-1 and TRBJ2-5; 10 nucleotides agree with TRBD2. Per the germline V gene, CDR1 is SGHRS and CDR2 is YFSETQ. With V trimmed by 0 bases and J by 2 bases, 4 bases remained unmatched. CDR3 length: 16 residues. CDR3 bases: TGCGCCAGCAGCTTGGGAGGACTAGCGGAACAAGAGACCCAGTACTTC. The encoded protein is CASSLGGLAEQETQYF.

To note about this clone: Sequence at one end of the junction differs from germline and may be a read error. The rearrangement uses TRBV7-6 and TRBJ2-5; TRBD2 matches 9 bases. Germline V gene sequence: CDR1 SGHVS, CDR2 FNYEAQ. The CDR3 sequence is 12 residues long. The CDR3 loop reads CASSLQGLALNF. The CDR3 coding sequence is TGTGCCAGCAGCTTACAGGGACTAGCCCTAAACTTC.

The chain employs TRBV14 and TRBJ1-1; TRBD1 matches at 7 bases. Germline trimming cut 6 bases from V and 3 bases from J; bases unmatched to any gene: 7. The CDR3 is 14 amino acids. CDR1 SGHDN and CDR2 FVKESK come from the germline V gene. CDR3 nucleotides: TGTGCCAGCAGAGGGACAGAGCGATACACTGAAGCTTTCTTT. It yields the protein CASRGTERYTEAFF.

The chain is built from TRBV6-5 and TRBJ2-3; no reliable D call. The V gene's germline CDR1 is MNHEY and CDR2 SVGAGI. This CDR3 has 13 residues. Trimming took off 5 bases at V and 0 bases at J, with 6 bases between the two ends. CDR3 sequence (DNA): TGTGCCAGCAGTACAGTAAGCACAGATACGCAGTATTTT. Protein: CASSTVSTDTQYF.

This chain connects TRBV7-6 to TRBJ2-2; 8 bases line up with TRBD1. The V segment lost 2 bases and the J segment 1 base; nucleotides outside the gene matches: 9. This CDR3 is 18 amino acids long. CDR1 and CDR2 (germline): SGHVS, FNYEAQ. CDR3 coding DNA: TGTGCCAGCAGCTTATGGGCAGGGGGCATCCAGAACACCGGGGAGCTGTTTTTT. Translated: CASSLWAGGIQNTGELFF.

This clone was detected only once. The chain couples TRBV18 to TRBJ1-5; no clear D. This CDR3 spans 13 amino acids. Germline V CDR1 and CDR2: KGHSH, LQKENI. V lost 5 bases and J 0 bases, leaving 5 bases between the germline ends. Written as DNA, the CDR3 is TGTGCCAGCTCAATCTTTAGCAATCAGCCCCAGCATTTT. Protein product: CASSIFSNQPQHF.

The chain joins TRBV10-2 to TRBJ1-2, with 7 bases matching TRBD1. Germline CDR1 and CDR2: WSHSY and SAAADI. The CDR3 loop spans 15 amino acids. V shed 4 bases, J shed 1 base, and the junction held 6 bases outside the gene matches. CDR3 sequence reads: CASSVRGTDNYGYTF. The CDR3 DNA reads as TGCGCCAGCAGTGTTCGGGGGACAGATAACTATGGCTACACCTTC.

A few counts support this clone. Here the CDR3 reads CASSLVAADSLETQYF. CDR3 sequence (DNA): TGCGCCAGCAGCTTGGTGGCTGCGGATTCCTTAGAGACCCAGTACTTC. This chain uses TRBV5-1 with TRBJ2-5; D not resolved. The CDR3 totals 16 residues. Germline CDR1 is SGHRS and CDR2 is YFSETQ. The V and J ends lost 0 bases and 4 bases respectively, with 16 bases between them.

The J gene is TRBJ1-2, the V gene TRBV6-1, with 7 nucleotides matching TRBD1. With V trimmed by 4 bases and J by 6 bases, 8 bases remained unmatched. CDR3 length: 14 amino acids. CDR1 MNHNS and CDR2 SASEGT come from the germline V gene. CDR3 DNA sequence: TGTGCCAGCAGTGTACATCGGGACAGAGATGGCTACACCTTC. It encodes CASSVHRDRDGYTF.

The chain recombines TRBV6-4 with TRBJ1-4; D is unresolved. This CDR3 is 14 amino acids long. V lost 3 bases to trimming and J lost 4 bases, with 9 bases between them. Germline V gene data show CDR1 as MRHNA and CDR2 as SNTAGT. DNA for the CDR3: TGTGCCAGCAGTGAAAAAGGTAGTAATGAAAAACTGTTTTTT. It is translated as CASSEKGSNEKLFF.

The rearrangement joins TRBV29-1 to TRBJ1-2; D may be TRBD1 (5 bases). CDR1 is SQVTM and CDR2 is ANQGSEA in the germline V gene. The CDR3 length is 15 residues. The V and J ends lost 5 bases and 2 bases respectively, with 18 bases between them. The CDR3 spells CSVPSTTRGNYGYTF. In nucleotides, the CDR3 is TGCAGCGTTCCTTCCACCACTCGGGGGAACTATGGCTACACCTTC.

The rearrangement links TRBV5-1 to TRBJ2-7, with 12 nucleotides matching TRBD2. The trim removed 4 bases at V and 4 bases at J, leaving 12 bases unmatched. This CDR3 has 17 residues. Looked up from germline, CDR1 is SGHRS and CDR2 is YFSETQ. The CDR3 loop reads CASSHDTGLAGKYEQYF. CDR3 sequence (DNA): TGCGCCAGCAGCCACGACACAGGACTAGCGGGAAAGTACGAGCAGTACTTC.

This clone was counted a single time. V usage is TRBV29-1 and J usage is TRBJ2-1, with TRBD2 matching 16 bases. This CDR3 comprises 14 residues. The trim removed 7 bases at V and 7 bases at J, leaving 4 bases unmatched. Per germline, CDR1 SQVTM and CDR2 ANQGSEA. CDR3 protein: CSGGTSGGANEQFF. The CDR3 DNA sequence: TGCAGCGGCGGGACTAGCGGGGGGGCAAATGAGCAGTTCTTC.

The chain is built from TRBV9 and TRBJ2-5, with 11 bases fitting TRBD2. The CDR3 is made up of 14 amino acids. Germline assignment: CDR1 SGDLS and CDR2 YYNGEE. V gave up 4 bases and J gave up 3 bases; unmatched junction bases: 2. CDR3 loop: CASSPGLAEETQYF. For the CDR3, the DNA is TGTGCCAGCAGCCCGGGACTAGCGGAAGAGACCCAGTACTTC.

The chain has TRBV27 and TRBJ2-3; D gene unclear. Trimming pared 4 bases from V and 0 bases from J, leaving 14 bases between. Germline V gives CDR1 MNHEY, CDR2 SMNVEV (reference sequence). CDR3 size: 16 residues. The DNA of the CDR3 is TGTGCCAGCAGTTCCCGAGTGGCCGCTAGCACAGATACGCAGTATTTT. Amino acid sequence: CASSSRVAASTDTQYF.

The chain recombines TRBV10-3 with TRBJ2-5; D is possibly TRBD2 (7 bases). Trimming removed 8 bases at V and 3 bases at J, with 16 bases between. Per germline, CDR1 ENHRY and CDR2 SYGVKD. There are 14 residues in the CDR3. In nucleotides, the CDR3 is TGTGCCATCGGGGAAGGGGGGGGAAAAGAGACCCAGTACTTC. This codes for CAIGEGGGKETQYF.

The chain uses TRBV6-1 and TRBJ2-7, with D perhaps matching TRBD1 or TRBD2 (5 bases each). Per germline, CDR1 MNHNS and CDR2 SASEGT. There are 14 residues in the CDR3. Trimming took 7 bases from V and 1 from J, leaving 14 bases between them. CDR3 region: CASMGTYESYEQYF. In DNA, the CDR3 is TGTGCCAGCATGGGGACGTACGAATCCTACGAGCAGTACTTC.

The rearrangement uses TRBV19 and TRBJ2-3; no definite D call. Trimming took 3 bases from V and 6 from J, leaving 4 bases between them. The CDR3 has 11 residues. From germline, CDR1 is LNHDA and CDR2 SQIVND (reference sequence). This chain's CDR3 is CASSMGDTQYF. In DNA form, the CDR3 reads TGTGCCAGTAGTATGGGCGATACGCAGTATTTT.

The chain joins TRBV9 to TRBJ1-3; the D is unclear. The germline V and J ends were trimmed by 4 bases and 2 bases, with 10 bases remaining between them. CDR1 SGDLS and CDR2 YYNGEE come from the germline V gene. This CDR3 region has 14 residues. The CDR3 DNA reads TGTGCCAGCAGCCCCACTGGGGCTGGAAACACCATATATTTT. Its translation: CASSPTGAGNTIYF. Together with reference TRBV9 and TRBJ1-3, the CDR3 gives the full variable domain: DSGVTQTPKHLITATGQRVTLRCSPRSGDLSVYWYQQSLDQGLQFLIQYYNGEERAKGNILERFSAQQFPDLHSELNLSSLELGDSALYFCASSPTGAGNTIYFGEGSWLTVV.

J is TRBJ2-1 and V is TRBV7-2; 10 bases fit TRBD1. The CDR3 runs 17 residues. Germline V gives CDR1 SGHTA, CDR2 FQGNSA. The ends lost 4 bases at V and 1 base at J; junction bases unmatched: 7. The CDR3 region is CASSSTGQGGSYNEQFF. The CDR3 DNA follows: TGTGCCAGCAGCTCAACCGGACAGGGGGGATCCTACAATGAGCAGTTCTTC.

V usage is TRBV5-4 and J usage is TRBJ2-3; D uncertain. CDR1 SGHNT and CDR2 YYREEE come from the germline V gene (reference sequence). The CDR3 length is 15 residues. Trimming pared 0 bases from V and 0 bases from J, leaving 8 bases between. In nucleotides, the CDR3 is TGTGCCAGCAGCTTGGGTGCAGACAGCACAGATACGCAGTATTTT. Its translation: CASSLGADSTDTQYF.

The V gene is TRBV27, the J gene TRBJ1-1; no reliable D call. V lost 2 bases, J lost 1 base, and 8 bases lay in between. CDR1 is MNHEY and CDR2 is SMNVEV in the germline V gene (reference sequence). The CDR3 contains 14 residues. The chain's CDR3 is CASSLQRQNTEAFF. The CDR3 DNA is TGTGCCAGCAGTTTACAGCGACAGAACACTGAAGCTTTCTTT.

V gene TRBV7-2 combines with J gene TRBJ2-7; 10 bases map to TRBD1. The junction had 9 bases not matched to a gene; V was cut back by 6 bases and J by 4 bases. The germline V gene has CDR1 SGHTA and CDR2 FQGNSA. The CDR3 is 15 residues long. Here the CDR3 reads CASSSRDRGQYEQYF. The CDR3, as DNA: TGTGCCAGCAGTTCGAGAGACAGGGGGCAATACGAGCAGTACTTC. Combining the CDR3 with reference TRBV7-2 and TRBJ2-7 gives the whole variable domain GAGVSQSPSNKVTEKGKDVELRCDPISGHTALYWYRQSLGQGLEFLIYFQGNSAPDKSGLPSDRFSAERTGGSVSTLTIQRTQQEDSAVYLCASSSRDRGQYEQYFGPGTRLTVT.

The CDR3 spells CASSVDTGPYEQYF. CDR3 coding DNA: TGTGCCAGCAGCGTAGATACGGGGCCCTACGAGCAGTACTTC. The chain joins TRBV9 to TRBJ2-7; the D gene could be TRBD1 or TRBD2 (5 bases each). Germline values: CDR1 SGDLS, CDR2 YYNGEE. The V end lost 0 bases, the J end lost 2 bases, and 9 bases lay between the germline ends. The CDR3 is 14 amino acids.

V and J are TRBV6-6 and TRBJ2-2, with no clear D. Germline CDR1 is MNHNY and CDR2 is SVGAGI (reference sequence). V was cut by 6 bases and J by 3 bases, with 17 bases left in between. This CDR3 contains 16 residues. This CDR3 reads CASSFSAGVDTGELFF. The CDR3 nucleotides are TGTGCCAGCAGCTTCTCGGCCGGCGTGGACACCGGGGAGCTGTTTTTT.

The chain joins TRBV7-8 to TRBJ2-7; the D is unclear. Germline V gene lookup returns CDR1 SGHVS and CDR2 FQNEAQ. The V and J ends lost 0 bases and 4 bases respectively, with 7 bases between them. CDR3 length equals 13 residues. CDR3 amino acids: CASSLAEGYEQYF. DNA for the CDR3: TGTGCCAGCAGCTTAGCGGAAGGGTACGAGCAGTACTTC.

The chain uses TRBV5-1 and TRBJ2-3; no definite D call. Looked up from germline, CDR1 is SGHRS and CDR2 is YFSETQ. CDR3 length equals 11 residues. V gave up 4 bases and J gave up 6 bases, with 6 bases separating them. CDR3 bases: TGCGCCAGCAGCGTGGGGGATACGCAGTATTTT. Translated: CASSVGDTQYF. Based on the CDR3 plus reference TRBV5-1 and TRBJ2-3, the full variable domain is KAGVTQTPRYLIKTRGQQVTLSCSPISGHRSVSWYQQTPGQGLQFLFEYFSETQRNKGNFPGRFSGRQFSNSRSEMNVSTLELGDSALYLCASSVGDTQYFGPGTRLTVL.